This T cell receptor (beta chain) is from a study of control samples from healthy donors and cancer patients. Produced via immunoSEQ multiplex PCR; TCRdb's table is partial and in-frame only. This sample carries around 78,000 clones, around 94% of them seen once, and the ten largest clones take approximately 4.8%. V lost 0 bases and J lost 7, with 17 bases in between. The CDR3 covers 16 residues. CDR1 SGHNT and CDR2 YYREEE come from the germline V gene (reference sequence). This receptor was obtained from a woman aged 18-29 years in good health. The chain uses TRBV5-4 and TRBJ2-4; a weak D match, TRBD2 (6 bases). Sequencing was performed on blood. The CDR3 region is CASSLDPGLRGNIQYF. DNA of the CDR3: TGTGCCAGCAGCTTGGACCCGGGACTCCGAGGGAACATTCAGTACTTC.